The 18 T cell receptor beta chains below come from one sample, sequenced in a study of T cell clonality in common variable immunodeficiency. Produced via immunoSEQ multiplex PCR; TCRdb's table is partial and in-frame only. Observed in the sample are 35,000 to 45,000 clones, none of them singletons. Sequenced input: peripheral blood mononuclear cells. The receptors were sampled from a person aged 18 to 75 in good health.

This clone was recorded a few times. The read ends 3 residues before the CDR3 terminus; that terminus is restored from the germline J gene. This chain links TRBV7-6 with TRBJ2-2, with 10 bases aligning to TRBD1. This CDR3 contains 15 residues. In germline, CDR1 is SGHVS, CDR2 FNYEAQ. The CDR3 sequence: CASSYDRGPGEKLFF. Partial CDR3 DNA: TGTGCCAGCAGCTACGACAGGGGGCCTGGAGAAAAG.

This clone was detected ten times or more. The read gets to within 3 residues of the CDR3 end, and the germline J gene fills in the rest. J is TRBJ1-1 and V is TRBV7-2, with a tentative D call TRBD1 (6 bases). The CDR3 has 14 amino acids. V was pared by 5 bases and J by 4 bases, with 14 bases between. Germline lookup yields CDR1 SGHTA and CDR2 FQGNSA. Partial CDR3 DNA: TGTGCCAGCAGCGCAGCGACAGGTCTCACTGAA. This gives the protein CASSAATGLTE. In full, the CDR3 reads CASSAATGLTEAFF.

This clone came up a few times. The junction departs from the called germline gene at one end, perhaps through a read error. The CDR3 loop reads CSSTGGYEQYF. CDR3 bases read: TGTTCCAGCACGGGGGGCTACGAG. The V and J genes are TRBV7-9 and TRBJ2-7; 7 positions match TRBD2. The CDR3 end lies 3 residues beyond the end of the read and is filled in from the germline J gene. There are 11 residues in the CDR3. Per germline, CDR1 SEHNR and CDR2 FQNEAQ (reference sequence).

This clone was seen many times. The sequenced fragment ends 3 residues before the CDR3 boundary, so the rest is inferred from the germline J gene. V usage is TRBV5-1 and J usage is TRBJ1-6, with D uncertain. Trimming shortened V by 2 bases and J by 6 bases, and 9 bases separated the two germline ends. The CDR3 length is 14 residues. In germline, CDR1 is SGHRS, CDR2 YFSETQ. This CDR3 is CASSLSRGNSPLHF. The CDR3 DNA, read in part, is TGCGCCAGCAGCTTAAGCCGCGGTAATTCACCC.

This clone was observed at least ten times. The CDR3 end is not reached by the read, which stops 3 residues before it; the germline J gene fills it in. V is TRBV4-1 and J is TRBJ1-2; D ambiguous. The V and J ends lost 10 bases and 1 base respectively, with 16 bases between them. Per germline, CDR1 MGHRA and CDR2 YSYEKL. The length of the CDR3 is 14 residues. CDR3: CATTVFARNYGYTF. The part of the CDR3 DNA that was read is TGCGCCACCACGGTTTTTGCCCGTAACTATGGC.

This clone appeared many times. The CDR3 end falls 3 residues outside the read, so it is completed with the germline J gene. The chain is built from TRBV9 and TRBJ2-1; the D gene is possibly TRBD2 (7 bases). Trimming removed 0 bases from V and 4 bases from J, with 20 bases in between. There are 18 residues in the CDR3. Germline CDR1 and CDR2: SGDLS and YYNGEE. CDR3 residues: CASSVVPTGRGTYNEQFF. The covered CDR3 bases are TGTGCCAGCAGCGTAGTCCCAACAGGGCGGGGGACGTACAATGAG.

This clone was recorded a few times. The CDR3 end is not reached by the read, which stops 3 residues before it; the germline J gene fills it in. V is TRBV5-1 and J is TRBJ1-3, with 9 bases matching TRBD1. Trimming at V came to 4 bases and at J to 1 base, leaving 6 bases not matched to a gene. Germline V gene lookup returns CDR1 SGHRS and CDR2 YFSETQ. The CDR3 has 16 amino acids. The CDR3 loop is CASSRIQGASGNTIYF. The DNA read from the CDR3 is TGCGCCAGCAGCCGAATACAGGGGGCTTCTGGAAACACC.

Turning to this clone: The CDR3 end lies 3 residues beyond the end of the read and is filled in from the germline J gene. The rearrangement uses TRBV18 and TRBJ2-1; 14 positions match TRBD2. The germline gives CDR1 KGHSH, CDR2 LQKENI. CDR3 length: 15 amino acids. With V trimmed by 3 bases and J by 5 bases, 0 bases remained unmatched. CDR3 DNA, as far as it was read: TGTGCCAGCTCACCGGGACTAGCGGGAGACAATGAG. It translates to CASSPGLAGDNE. The entire CDR3 reads CASSPGLAGDNEQFF.

This clone was recorded at least ten times. The CDR3 end is not reached by the read, which stops 3 residues before it; the germline J gene fills it in. The V gene is TRBV5-1, the J gene TRBJ1-1, with TRBD1 as a possible D gene (5 bases). Trimming left V 6 bases short and J 5 bases short, with 14 bases between. Germline-derived CDR1 and CDR2 are SGHRS and YFSETQ. There are 13 residues in the CDR3. This chain's CDR3 is CASKVRDRTEAFF. Partial CDR3 DNA: TGCGCCAGCAAGGTCAGGGATCGGACTGAA.

This clone was seen many times. Read sequence stops 3 residues before the CDR3 end, and the germline J gene provides the missing end. This rearrangement joins TRBV20-1 to TRBJ1-5, with 10 nucleotides matching TRBD1. This CDR3 is built from 12 residues. The germline gives CDR1 DFQATT, CDR2 SNEGSKA (reference sequence). With 5 bases clipped from V and 5 bases from J, the junction kept 0 bases outside the gene matches. The DNA read from the CDR3 is TGCAGTGCTGGACAGGGGGATCAGCCC. This gives the protein CSAGQGDQP. The full CDR3 sequence reads CSAGQGDQPQHF.

A note on this clone: The read stops 3 residues short of the end of the CDR3; the missing end is completed from the germline J gene. The chain recombines TRBV23-1 with TRBJ2-7, with 9 bases identical to TRBD1. TRBV23-1 is an open reading frame, and its role is uncertain. The CDR3 runs to 14 residues. The V and J ends lost 4 bases and 1 base, in that order; junction bases with no gene match: 2. The part of the CDR3 DNA that was read is TGCGCCAGCAGTCGGACAGGGGTTTCCTACGAG. As protein: CASSRTGVSYE. The complete CDR3 sequence is CASSRTGVSYEQYF.

To note about this clone: Being one base from a much bigger clone, this may be a read error. The CDR3 end is not reached by the read, which stops 3 residues before it; the germline J gene fills it in. The V and J genes are TRBV7-2 and TRBJ2-3, with D possibly being TRBD2 (6 bases). CDR1 is SGHTA, CDR2 FQGNSA, per germline. The CDR3 is 14 residues long. The CDR3 loop is CASSFGGGNQPQYF. CDR3 bases read: TGTGCCAGCAGCTTCGGGGGTGGCAATCAGCCG.

There are a few counts of this clone. Read coverage stops 3 residues before the CDR3 terminus; the germline J gene supplies the remainder. The J gene is TRBJ2-3, the V gene TRBV19, with TRBD2 matching 9 bases. From germline, CDR1 is LNHDA and CDR2 SQIVND (reference sequence). After removal of 6 bases from V and 0 bases from J, the junction contained 7 bases not matched to a gene. The CDR3 is 16 amino acids. The CDR3 protein is CASSVPTSGSTDTQYF. The covered CDR3 bases are TGTGCCAGTAGCGTCCCGACTAGCGGTAGCACAGATACG.

Comment on this clone: The CDR3 end falls 3 residues outside the read, so it is completed with the germline J gene. The rearrangement links TRBV30 to TRBJ1-2; no definite D call. The length of the CDR3 is 11 residues. Looked up from germline, CDR1 is GTSNPN and CDR2 is SVGIG (reference sequence). Partial CDR3 DNA: TGTGCCTGGAGTCTAGTCAATGAC. It is translated as CAWSLVND. The whole CDR3 protein reads CAWSLVNDYTF.

The table lists this clone with many counts. The observed sequence ends 3 residues before the CDR3 terminus, with the missing tail filled in from the germline J gene. The chain links TRBV5-1 to TRBJ2-7; the match to TRBD1 covers 9 bases. The V gene end was trimmed by 4 bases and the J gene end by 3 bases; junction bases not matched to a gene: 2. This CDR3 contains 13 residues. CDR1 is SGHRS, CDR2 YFSETQ, per germline. CDR3 protein: CASSRDRVYEQYF. CDR3 DNA (partial): TGCGCCAGCAGCCGGGACAGGGTCTACGAG.

The table lists this clone with many counts. CDR3 loop: CASSETSQPQHF. The covered CDR3 bases are TGTGCCAGTAGTGAAACTAGTCAGCCC. The V call is TRBV19, the J call TRBJ1-5; the D is unclear. The read halts 3 residues ahead of the CDR3 end, with the missing end drawn from the germline J gene. The CDR3 is 12 residues long. From germline, CDR1 is LNHDA and CDR2 SQIVND (reference sequence). V lost 5 bases and J lost 6, with 8 bases in between.

This clone was seen at least ten times. The CDR3 DNA, read in part, is TGTGCCAGTAGTATGATCGGCAGGTCGAACACTGAA. This translates into CASSMIGRSNTE. The whole CDR3 protein reads CASSMIGRSNTEAFF. The chain uses TRBV19 and TRBJ1-1; D not resolved. The observed sequence ends 3 residues before the CDR3 terminus, with the missing tail filled in from the germline J gene. With 3 bases removed from V and 1 base from J, the gap between germline ends came to 12 bases. CDR1 and CDR2 (germline): LNHDA, SQIVND (reference sequence). The CDR3 runs to 15 residues.

This clone came up many times. Sequencing ends 3 residues short of the CDR3 end; the germline J gene provides the rest. This chain connects TRBV13 to TRBJ2-1; 14 nucleotides match TRBD2. Germline V gene data show CDR1 as PRHDT and CDR2 as FYEKMQ (reference sequence). The CDR3 contains 18 residues. V shed 5 bases, J shed 3 bases, and the junction held 9 bases outside the gene matches. CDR3 region: CASSPRTSGRSDYNEQFF. The covered CDR3 bases are TGTGCCAGCAGCCCCAGGACTAGCGGGAGGAGTGACTACAATGAG.